Each of the 25 T cell receptor beta chains below was sequenced from the same sample in a study of cytomegalovirus exposure and HLA in healthy donors. PCR primers comprised 60 Vbeta and 13 Jbeta primers. TCRdb's table, derived via immunoSEQ multiplex PCR, lists solely in-frame clones and lacks some. The table lists around 110,000 clones, roughly 79% of them singletons. Input material: PBMCs. The receptor source for this set is a woman aged 18-30 years in good health and CMV-seronegative.

CDR3 sequence: CASSEEPLQLSNQPQHF. In DNA form, the CDR3 reads TGTGCCAGCAGTGAGGAGCCCTTGCAACTTAGCAATCAGCCCCAGCATTTT. The genes are TRBV2 and TRBJ1-5; the D is unclear. With 3 bases removed from V and 0 bases from J, the gap between germline ends came to 15 bases. CDR1 is SNHLY, CDR2 FYNNEI, per germline. The CDR3 sequence is 17 residues long.

The chain combines TRBV30 with TRBJ1-1, with 7 bases that match TRBD1. Germline V gene data show CDR1 as GTSNPN and CDR2 as SVGIG (reference sequence). The CDR3 is 13 residues long. V was clipped by 5 bases and J by 5 bases; unmatched bases: 8. CDR3 sequence: CAWGSTGVTEAFF. As DNA, the CDR3 is TGTGCCTGGGGGTCCACAGGGGTTACTGAAGCTTTCTTT.

The chain has TRBV13 and TRBJ2-2; no clear D. The CDR3 runs 12 residues. V was shortened by 3 bases and J by 6 bases, with 5 bases between the two germline ends. Germline V lookup: CDR1 PRHDT, CDR2 FYEKMQ (reference sequence). The CDR3 loop reads CASSFRAGELFF. In DNA form, the CDR3 reads TGTGCCAGCAGCTTTCGGGCCGGGGAGCTGTTTTTT. Supplemented by reference TRBV13 and TRBJ2-2, the full variable domain reads AAGVIQSPRHLIKEKRETATLKCYPIPRHDTVYWYQQGPGQDPQFLISFYEKMQSDKGSIPDRFSAQQFSDYHSELNMSSLELGDSALYFCASSFRAGELFFGEGSRLTVL.

The chain couples TRBV9 to TRBJ2-1, with TRBD1 as a possible D gene (6 bases). This CDR3 is 16 amino acids long. V lost 3 bases, J lost 5 bases, and 18 bases lay in between. The germline CDR1 and CDR2 sequences are SGDLS and YYNGEE. The CDR3 sequence is CASSGLTDRFDNEQFF. In DNA form, the CDR3 reads TGTGCCAGCAGCGGATTGACCGACAGGTTCGACAATGAGCAGTTCTTC. Together with reference TRBV9 and TRBJ2-1, the CDR3 gives the full variable domain: DSGVTQTPKHLITATGQRVTLRCSPRSGDLSVYWYQQSLDQGLQFLIQYYNGEERAKGNILERFSAQQFPDLHSELNLSSLELGDSALYFCASSGLTDRFDNEQFFGPGTRLTVL.

This sequence joins TRBV6-4 and TRBJ1-3; D gene uncertain. This CDR3 comprises 15 residues. V lost 9 bases and J lost 0, with 15 bases in between. Germline CDR1 MRHNA, CDR2 SNTAGT. The CDR3 loop is CASRQYPLSGNTIYF. DNA of the CDR3: TGTGCCAGTCGCCAGTATCCCCTCTCTGGAAACACCATATATTTT.

V usage is TRBV27 and J usage is TRBJ1-4; 9 bases line up with TRBD1. Germline V gene data show CDR1 as MNHEY and CDR2 as SMNVEV (reference sequence). V shed 4 bases, J shed 8 bases, and the junction held 5 bases outside the gene matches. There are 14 residues in the CDR3. CDR3 coding DNA: TGTGCCAGCAGTTCACAGGGGGCTAGGGAAAAACTGTTTTTT. This sequence encodes CASSSQGAREKLFF.

This clone appeared a single time. The chain couples TRBV4-1 to TRBJ2-1; TRBD2 is a possible D gene (5 bases). V gave up 1 base and J gave up 4 bases, with 17 bases separating them. The CDR3 runs to 17 residues. Germline V gene sequence: CDR1 MGHRA, CDR2 YSYEKL. CDR3 coding DNA: TGCGCCAGCAGCCAAGGGCCCCCCGGGGTACGTTACAATGAGCAGTTCTTC. It yields the protein CASSQGPPGVRYNEQFF.

The V gene is TRBV7-2, the J gene TRBJ2-3; TRBD2 matches at 7 bases. Germline CDR1 is SGHTA and CDR2 is FQGNSA. V lost 5 bases to trimming and J lost 0 bases; unmatched junction nucleotides: 8. This CDR3 has 16 residues. The CDR3 loop reads CASSDLGGSSTDTQYF. DNA for the CDR3: TGTGCCAGCAGCGACCTGGGAGGGTCTAGCACAGATACGCAGTATTTT.

This chain connects TRBV6-5 to TRBJ1-1; the D gene is possibly TRBD1 (6 bases). The germline CDR1 and CDR2 sequences are MNHEY and SVGAGI. This CDR3 is built from 13 residues. Trimming removed 2 bases from V and 4 bases from J, with 8 bases in between. The chain's CDR3 is CASSYGGATEAFF. The CDR3 coding sequence is TGTGCCAGCAGTTACGGGGGGGCCACTGAAGCTTTCTTT.

This clone was seen once. The rearrangement uses TRBV19 and TRBJ2-7; 9 nucleotides line up with TRBD1. Trimming cost V 3 bases and J 0 bases; bases outside gene matches: 0. Germline lookup yields CDR1 LNHDA and CDR2 SQIVND (reference sequence). The CDR3 length is 14 residues. CDR3 in DNA: TGTGCCAGTAGTATGACAGGGGGCTCCTACGAGCAGTACTTC. Its protein product is CASSMTGGSYEQYF.

The chain carries TRBV7-9 and TRBJ1-2; unclear D gene. The CDR3 runs 14 residues. Germline V CDR1 and CDR2: SEHNR, FQNEAQ (reference sequence). V lost 1 base, J lost 0 bases, and 6 bases lay in between. The chain's CDR3 is CASSLGQTNYGYTF. The CDR3 region has the DNA TGTGCCAGCAGCTTAGGACAAACTAACTATGGCTACACCTTC.

This clone has a single count. The chain combines TRBV7-9 with TRBJ2-7; 9 bases fit TRBD1. The length of the CDR3 is 14 residues. V shed 6 bases, J shed 3 bases, and the junction held 6 bases outside the gene matches. The germline CDR1 and CDR2 sequences are SEHNR and FQNEAQ (reference sequence). The CDR3 spells CASRLAGQGYEQYF. In nucleotides, the CDR3 is TGTGCCAGCAGGCTTGCGGGACAGGGCTACGAGCAGTACTTC.

V is TRBV11-2 and J is TRBJ2-3, with 7 bases lining up with TRBD2. V was pared by 5 bases and J by 1 base, with 6 bases of the junction left unmatched. Germline V gene lookup returns CDR1 SGHAT and CDR2 FQNNGV. This CDR3 spans 15 amino acids. The DNA of the CDR3 is TGTGCCAGCAGCCTAGTCCGGGGGGGCACAGATACGCAGTATTTT. Translating gives CASSLVRGGTDTQYF.

The chain couples TRBV5-1 to TRBJ2-1, with 8 bases identical to TRBD1. V shed 4 bases and J 9 bases; nucleotides not matched to a gene: 12. CDR1 is SGHRS and CDR2 is YFSETQ in the germline V gene. This CDR3 spans 15 amino acids. This CDR3 reads CASSPPDRDLSEQFF. Here the CDR3 DNA reads TGCGCCAGCAGCCCGCCGGACAGGGACCTTAGTGAGCAGTTCTTC.

Only a few counts were recorded for this clone. The rearrangement links TRBV29-1 to TRBJ1-2, with TRBD1 matching over 8 bases. The germline V gene encodes CDR1 SQVTM and CDR2 ANQGSEA. The CDR3 runs to 11 residues. In nucleotides, the CDR3 is TGCAGTTACTTACAGGGGGGAGGCTACACCTTC. It yields the protein CSYLQGGGYTF.

The CDR3 DNA follows: TGTGCCTGGAGTGTGGCAGCTAGCATGAACACTGAAGCTTTCTTT. Amino acid sequence: CAWSVAASMNTEAFF. V and J are TRBV30 and TRBJ1-1, with unresolved D. Germline lookup yields CDR1 GTSNPN and CDR2 SVGIG (reference sequence). The CDR3 consists of 15 residues. Trimming removed 0 bases from V and 0 bases from J, with 11 bases in between.

The rearrangement joins TRBV6-5 to TRBJ1-1; D might be TRBD1 (5 bases). The length of the CDR3 is 15 residues. The germline V and J ends were trimmed by 2 bases and 5 bases, with 15 bases remaining between them. Germline V lookup: CDR1 MNHEY, CDR2 SVGAGI. Written as DNA, the CDR3 is TGTGCCAGCAGTTACGGCACGGGACTCAGGACTGAAGCTTTCTTT. It translates to CASSYGTGLRTEAFF.

The chain is built from TRBV29-1 and TRBJ2-2; 7 nucleotides align to TRBD1. The germline V gene encodes CDR1 SQVTM and CDR2 ANQGSEA. This CDR3 spans 14 amino acids. With V trimmed by 7 bases and J by 2 bases, 7 bases remained unmatched. CDR3: CSGGRDSNTGELFF. CDR3 DNA sequence: TGCAGCGGCGGCCGGGACAGCAACACCGGGGAGCTGTTTTTT.

The CDR3 region is CASQSEGRGHYEQYF. In DNA form, the CDR3 reads TGTGCCAGCCAAAGCGAAGGCAGGGGGCACTACGAGCAGTACTTC. This chain connects TRBV28 to TRBJ2-7; 8 positions agree with TRBD1. The CDR3 loop spans 15 amino acids. V trimming: 8 bases; J trimming: 3 bases; junction bases outside the gene matches: 12. CDR1 is MDHEN and CDR2 is SYDVKM in the germline V gene.

The chain uses TRBV28 and TRBJ1-5, with 7 positions matching TRBD1. The J segment lost 3 bases and the V segment lost 3 bases, leaving 2 bases of the junction unmatched. The CDR3 sequence is 14 residues long. CDR1 MDHEN and CDR2 SYDVKM come from the germline V gene. The CDR3 is CASSFGTANQPQHF. CDR3 sequence (DNA): TGTGCCAGCAGTTTCGGGACAGCCAATCAGCCCCAGCATTTT.

This clone was detected a few times. This CDR3 is CASSEYVEAFF. CDR3 nucleotide sequence: TGTGCCAGCAGTGAATATGTTGAAGCTTTCTTT. The J gene is TRBJ1-1, the V gene TRBV6-1; no clear D gene. CDR1 MNHNS and CDR2 SASEGT come from the germline V gene. The CDR3 has 11 amino acids. The V gene lost 2 bases and the J gene lost 7 bases, with 5 bases spanning the gap.

This clone was detected only a few times. The rearrangement joins TRBV28 to TRBJ1-5, with D possibly TRBD1 on 5 matching bases. Looked up from germline, CDR1 is MDHEN and CDR2 is SYDVKM. V lost 9 bases to trimming and J lost 3 bases, with 9 bases between them. The CDR3 runs 12 residues. Written as DNA, the CDR3 is TGTGCCAGTCGACAGTTCAATCAGCCCCAGCATTTT. Amino acid sequence: CASRQFNQPQHF.

The genes are TRBV11-2 and TRBJ1-2, with D uncertain. The CDR3 contains 13 residues. CDR1 and CDR2 (germline): SGHAT, FQNNGV. Between the trimmed V and J ends, which lost 3 bases and 8 bases, there was a span of 13 bases. CDR3 loop: CASSFSGIEGYTF. CDR3 nucleotides: TGTGCCAGCAGCTTCTCCGGGATCGAGGGCTACACCTTC.

This clone was counted only a few times. The chain joins TRBV6-6 to TRBJ2-1; 10 bases align to TRBD1. The germline V gene has CDR1 MNHNY and CDR2 SVGAGI (reference sequence). CDR3 length: 15 residues. J was trimmed by 3 bases and V by 7 bases; bases with no gene match: 6. This CDR3 reads CASTSGQGVYNEQFF. In DNA form, the CDR3 reads TGTGCCAGCACTTCCGGACAGGGGGTCTACAATGAGCAGTTCTTC.

The rearrangement joins TRBV7-2 to TRBJ1-2; a weak D match, TRBD1 (5 bases). Per germline, CDR1 SGHTA and CDR2 FQGNSA. The CDR3 covers 13 residues. Trimming took 1 base from V and 7 from J, leaving 10 bases between them. Written as DNA, the CDR3 is TGTGCCAGCAGCTTAGGGCAGGGCACTGGCTACACCTTC. Its protein product is CASSLGQGTGYTF.